Below are 20 T cell receptor beta chains sequenced from a single sample in a study of technical replicates of blood from several donors. Repertoires were generated with immunoSEQ multiplex PCR, while TCRdb's copy carries only in-frame clones and drops some. The sample lists about 75,000 clones; roughly 93% were seen once. Sequencing used T cells isolated from PBMCs. These receptors all come from a human donor in good health.

Turning to this clone: Within the sample, other DNA sequences also encode this same CDR3. J is TRBJ1-5 and V is TRBV6-5; D might be TRBD1 (5 bases). Germline loops: CDR1 MNHEY, CDR2 SVGAGI. Trimming cost V 2 bases and J 4 bases, with 9 bases left between them. CDR3 length: 14 residues. As DNA, the CDR3 is TGTGCCAGCAGTTACAGGGAGGGGAATCAGCCCCAGCATTTT. It is translated as CASSYREGNQPQHF.

The V gene is TRBV6-4, the J gene TRBJ1-1; a weak D match, TRBD1 (5 bases). V was shortened by 5 bases and J by 3 bases, with 10 bases between the two germline ends. From germline, CDR1 is MRHNA and CDR2 SNTAGT. This CDR3 contains 13 residues. In DNA, the CDR3 is TGTGCCAGCAGTCTGGAAGGGGACACTGAAGCTTTCTTT. This sequence encodes CASSLEGDTEAFF.

This clone was observed a few times. Other DNA sequences in the sample encode the same CDR3. The V and J genes are TRBV27 and TRBJ1-5; D gene ambiguous. Germline CDR1 reads MNHEY; CDR2 reads SMNVEV (reference sequence). The CDR3 spans 13 residues. V gave up 3 bases and J gave up 0 bases, with 3 bases separating them. CDR3: CASSFNSNQPQHF. DNA of the CDR3: TGTGCCAGCAGTTTCAATAGCAATCAGCCCCAGCATTTT.

The chain uses TRBV9 and TRBJ2-3, with TRBD2 identical over 11 bases. V lost 2 bases to trimming and J lost 6 bases; unmatched junction nucleotides: 5. The CDR3 is 15 residues long. The V gene's germline CDR1 is SGDLS and CDR2 YYNGEE. CDR3 DNA sequence: TGTGCCAGCAGCGTCCAACTAGCGGGAGTGGATACGCAGTATTTT. This codes for CASSVQLAGVDTQYF.

The chain recombines TRBV4-3 with TRBJ1-1; 9 bases are a match to TRBD1. CDR1 is LGHNA, CDR2 YSLEER, per germline. The CDR3 has 14 residues. The J segment lost 7 bases and the V segment lost 7 bases, leaving 10 bases of the junction unmatched. Written as DNA, the CDR3 is TGCGCCAGCACCCGGGACAGGGTAATCAATGAAGCTTTCTTT. It is translated as CASTRDRVINEAFF.

V gene TRBV9 combines with J gene TRBJ2-3, with TRBD1 as a possible D gene (5 bases). Trimming took off 4 bases at V and 4 bases at J, with 19 bases between the two ends. The length of the CDR3 is 16 residues. CDR1 and CDR2 (germline): SGDLS, YYNGEE. CDR3 loop: CASSFGWGPRADTQYF. DNA of the CDR3: TGTGCCAGCAGCTTCGGTTGGGGCCCCCGGGCAGATACGCAGTATTTT.

The table lists this clone with a count of one. CDR3 region: CASKLTSGRYEQYF. The CDR3 DNA reads as TGTGCCAGCAAATTGACTAGCGGGAGGTACGAGCAGTACTTC. V is TRBV2 and J is TRBJ2-7; 13 bases are shared with TRBD2. V shed 7 bases and J 4 bases; nucleotides not matched to a gene: 4. Germline CDR1 SNHLY, CDR2 FYNNEI. The CDR3 is 14 residues long.

The genes are TRBV6-5 and TRBJ2-1; tentative D call: TRBD2 (6 bases). The CDR3 consists of 14 residues. With 0 bases removed from V and 10 bases from J, the gap between germline ends came to 13 bases. Looked up from germline, CDR1 is MNHEY and CDR2 is SVGAGI. The CDR3 DNA reads as TGTGCCAGCAGTTACTCGTTGATGGGGGGAGAGCAGTTCTTC. It is translated as CASSYSLMGGEQFF.

The chain recombines TRBV2 with TRBJ2-3; 10 bases line up with TRBD1. The CDR3 is made up of 17 amino acids. J was trimmed by 7 bases and V by 8 bases; bases with no gene match: 18. Germline CDR1 and CDR2: SNHLY and FYNNEI. DNA for the CDR3: TGTGCCAGCCCAGGGGGCGATGGGACAGGGGTTATATATACGCAGTATTTT. Amino acid sequence: CASPGGDGTGVIYTQYF. Complete variable domain (other parts from reference TRBV2 and TRBJ2-3): EPEVTQTPSHQVTQMGQEVILRCVPISNHLYFYWYRQILGQKVEFLVSFYNNEISEKSEIFDDQFSVERPDGSNFTLKIRSTKLEDSAMYFCASPGGDGTGVIYTQYFGPGTRLTVL.

The rearrangement joins TRBV19 to TRBJ2-7; tentatively, D is TRBD2 (5 bases). CDR3 length: 11 residues. Germline V gene lookup returns CDR1 LNHDA and CDR2 SQIVND (reference sequence). V shed 7 bases and J shed 7 bases, with 11 bases lying between them. CDR3: CASTYGEEQYF. Here the CDR3 DNA reads TGTGCCAGTACCTATGGGGAGGAGCAGTACTTC.

The gene calls are TRBV7-2 and TRBJ2-3; a weak D match, TRBD2 (6 bases). V shed 5 bases and J shed 2 bases, with 14 bases lying between them. Germline loops: CDR1 SGHTA, CDR2 FQGNSA. CDR3 size: 15 residues. CDR3 region: CASSPTGLFTDTQYF. The CDR3 DNA is TGTGCCAGCAGCCCAACGGGACTGTTCACAGATACGCAGTATTTT.

The rearrangement joins TRBV19 to TRBJ1-1; 7 nucleotides line up with TRBD1. CDR1 is LNHDA and CDR2 is SQIVND in the germline V gene (reference sequence). This CDR3 region has 14 residues. The J segment lost 2 bases and the V segment lost 6 bases, leaving 6 bases of the junction unmatched. CDR3 loop: CASRETGANTEAFF. In nucleotides, the CDR3 is TGTGCCAGTAGGGAAACAGGGGCAAACACTGAAGCTTTCTTT.

This chain joins TRBV10-3 and TRBJ2-3; 12 bases match TRBD2. Trimming at V came to 3 bases and at J to 4 bases, leaving 5 bases not matched to a gene. The germline V gene encodes CDR1 ENHRY and CDR2 SYGVKD. This CDR3 comprises 16 residues. The CDR3 protein is CAISDKTSGRSDTQYF. The CDR3 region has the DNA TGTGCCATCAGTGATAAGACTAGCGGGAGATCAGATACGCAGTATTTT.

The chain is built from TRBV9 and TRBJ2-3; no clear D. Trimming shortened V by 0 bases and J by 7 bases, and 9 bases separated the two germline ends. The CDR3 totals 13 residues. Germline lookup yields CDR1 SGDLS and CDR2 YYNGEE. The CDR3 DNA reads as TGTGCCAGCAGCGTAGGGGCTTCAAATACGCAGTATTTT. Its translation: CASSVGASNTQYF. The full variable domain, its missing parts supplied by reference TRBV9 and TRBJ2-3, is DSGVTQTPKHLITATGQRVTLRCSPRSGDLSVYWYQQSLDQGLQFLIQYYNGEERAKGNILERFSAQQFPDLHSELNLSSLELGDSALYFCASSVGASNTQYFGPGTRLTVL.

V and J are TRBV9 and TRBJ2-1; TRBD2 matches at 9 bases. This CDR3 is built from 15 residues. Trimming removed 2 bases from V and 6 bases from J; junction bases left unmatched: 6. In germline, CDR1 is SGDLS, CDR2 YYNGEE. This CDR3 reads CASSVSGSSPNEQFF. DNA for the CDR3: TGTGCCAGCAGCGTTAGCGGGAGTTCTCCCAATGAGCAGTTCTTC.

The CDR3 is CASSQDSGLAGYTTYEQYF. The CDR3 DNA reads as TGTGCCAGCAGCCAAGATTCGGGACTAGCGGGATACACGACCTACGAGCAGTACTTC. The genes are TRBV14 and TRBJ2-7; 13 nucleotides match TRBD2. The CDR3 runs to 19 residues. The V segment lost 0 bases and the J segment 2 bases; nucleotides outside the gene matches: 10. Germline CDR1 reads SGHDN; CDR2 reads FVKESK.

The V gene is TRBV6-1, the J gene TRBJ2-7, with 7 bases lining up with TRBD1. Looked up from germline, CDR1 is MNHNS and CDR2 is SASEGT. Germline trimming cut 1 base from V and 6 bases from J; bases unmatched to any gene: 6. The CDR3 length is 14 residues. This CDR3 is CASSEVGQAAEQYF. CDR3 bases: TGTGCCAGCAGTGAAGTAGGACAGGCGGCCGAGCAGTACTTC.

The rearrangement links TRBV11-2 to TRBJ1-1, with D possibly TRBD1 on 5 matching bases. The CDR3 has 17 amino acids. The V end lost 2 bases, the J end lost 1 base, and 17 bases lay between the germline ends. Germline CDR1 and CDR2: SGHAT and FQNNGV. This CDR3 reads CASSLWEGRLGNTEAFF. In nucleotides, the CDR3 is TGTGCCAGCAGCTTATGGGAGGGGCGCCTGGGGAACACTGAAGCTTTCTTT. The complete variable domain, with remaining parts taken from reference TRBV11-2 and TRBJ1-1, reads EAGVAQSPRYKIIEKRQSVAFWCNPISGHATLYWYQQILGQGPKLLIQFQNNGVVDDSQLPKDRFSAERLKGVDSTLKIQPAKLEDSAVYLCASSLWEGRLGNTEAFFGQGTRLTVV.

The V call is TRBV2, the J call TRBJ1-3; TRBD1 is a possible D gene (5 bases). This CDR3 spans 13 amino acids. From germline, CDR1 is SNHLY and CDR2 FYNNEI. The ends were cut back, 9 bases at V and 0 bases at J, with 9 bases in the middle. CDR3 nucleotides: TGTGCCAGACAGGAGACCTCTGGAAACACCATATATTTT. Its protein product is CARQETSGNTIYF.

The chain is built from TRBV10-3 and TRBJ2-3, with D perhaps matching TRBD1 (5 bases). CDR3 length equals 15 residues. Trimming pared 0 bases from V and 2 bases from J, leaving 9 bases between. Germline V gene sequence: CDR1 ENHRY, CDR2 SYGVKD. CDR3 protein: CAISESGRVTDTQYF. In DNA form, the CDR3 reads TGTGCCATCAGTGAGTCTGGCAGGGTCACAGATACGCAGTATTTT.